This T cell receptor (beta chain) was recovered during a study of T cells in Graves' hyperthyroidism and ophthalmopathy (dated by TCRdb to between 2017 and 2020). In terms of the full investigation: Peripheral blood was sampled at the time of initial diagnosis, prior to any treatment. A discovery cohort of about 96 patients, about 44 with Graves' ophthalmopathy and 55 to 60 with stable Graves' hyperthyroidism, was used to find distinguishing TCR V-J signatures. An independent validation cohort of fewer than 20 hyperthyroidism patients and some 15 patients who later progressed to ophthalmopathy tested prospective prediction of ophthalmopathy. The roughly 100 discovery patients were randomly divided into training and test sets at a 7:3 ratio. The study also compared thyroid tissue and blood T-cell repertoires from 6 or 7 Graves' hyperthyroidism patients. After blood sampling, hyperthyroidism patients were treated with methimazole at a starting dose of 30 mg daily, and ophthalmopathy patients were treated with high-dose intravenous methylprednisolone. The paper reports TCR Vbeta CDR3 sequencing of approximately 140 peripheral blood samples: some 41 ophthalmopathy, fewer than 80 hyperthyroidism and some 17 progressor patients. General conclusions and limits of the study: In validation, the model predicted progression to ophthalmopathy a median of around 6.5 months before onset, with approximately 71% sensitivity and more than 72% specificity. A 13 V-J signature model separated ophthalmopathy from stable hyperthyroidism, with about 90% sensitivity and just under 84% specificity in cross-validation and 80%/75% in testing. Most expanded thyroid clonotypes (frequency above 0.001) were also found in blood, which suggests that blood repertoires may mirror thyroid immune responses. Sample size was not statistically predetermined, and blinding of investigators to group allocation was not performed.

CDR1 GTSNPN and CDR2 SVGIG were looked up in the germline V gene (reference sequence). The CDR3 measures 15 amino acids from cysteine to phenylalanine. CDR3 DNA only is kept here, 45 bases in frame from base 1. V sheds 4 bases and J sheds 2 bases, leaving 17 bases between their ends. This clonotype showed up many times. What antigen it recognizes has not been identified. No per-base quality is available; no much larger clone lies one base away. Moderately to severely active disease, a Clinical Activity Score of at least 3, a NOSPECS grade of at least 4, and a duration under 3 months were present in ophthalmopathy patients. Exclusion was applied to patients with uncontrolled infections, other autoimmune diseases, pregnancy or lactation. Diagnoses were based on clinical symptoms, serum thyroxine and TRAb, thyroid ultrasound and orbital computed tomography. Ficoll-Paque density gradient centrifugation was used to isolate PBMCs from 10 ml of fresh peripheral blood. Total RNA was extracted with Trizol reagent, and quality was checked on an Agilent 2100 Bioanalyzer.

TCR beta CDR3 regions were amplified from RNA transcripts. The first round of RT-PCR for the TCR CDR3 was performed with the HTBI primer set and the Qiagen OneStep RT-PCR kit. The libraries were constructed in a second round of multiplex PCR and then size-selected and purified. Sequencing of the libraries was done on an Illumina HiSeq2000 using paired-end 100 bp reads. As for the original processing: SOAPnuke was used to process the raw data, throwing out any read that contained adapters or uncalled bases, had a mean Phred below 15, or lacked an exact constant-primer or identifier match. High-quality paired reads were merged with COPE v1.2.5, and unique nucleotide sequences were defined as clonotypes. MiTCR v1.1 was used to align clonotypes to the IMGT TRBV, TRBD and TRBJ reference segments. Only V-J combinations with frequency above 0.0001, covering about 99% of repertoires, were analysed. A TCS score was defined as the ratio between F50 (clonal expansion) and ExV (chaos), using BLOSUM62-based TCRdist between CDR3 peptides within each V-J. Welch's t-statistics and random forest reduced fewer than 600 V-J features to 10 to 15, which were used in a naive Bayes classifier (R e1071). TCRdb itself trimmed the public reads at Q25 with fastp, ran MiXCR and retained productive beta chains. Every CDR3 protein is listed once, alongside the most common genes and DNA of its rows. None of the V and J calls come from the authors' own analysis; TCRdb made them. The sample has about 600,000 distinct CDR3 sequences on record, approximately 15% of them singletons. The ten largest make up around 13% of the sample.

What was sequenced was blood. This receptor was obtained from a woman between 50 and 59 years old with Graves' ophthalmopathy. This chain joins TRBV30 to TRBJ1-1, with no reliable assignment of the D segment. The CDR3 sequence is CAWKGVNSRNTEAFF. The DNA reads TGTGCCTGGAAAGGCGTAAACTCTCGAAACACTGAAGCTTTCTTT.